The 5 T cell receptor beta chains below were found in one sample sequenced in a study of shared clonotypes between healthy human individuals. Sequencing was performed with immunoSEQ multiplex PCR; in TCRdb, only in-frame clones are kept and a portion is missing. The sample comprises around 2.3 million clones, 90% to 96% of which are singletons, and 0.13% rests with the top ten. The sample was naive CD4+ T cells sorted from blood. Documented subset: CD45RA+ positively selected. These TCRs come from a man aged 18 to 35 in good health.

The chain has TRBV10-3 and TRBJ2-2; 8 nucleotides match TRBD1. J gave up 6 bases and V 3 bases, and 9 bases lay outside the gene matches. CDR3 length: 16 amino acids. In germline, CDR1 is ENHRY, CDR2 SYGVKD. CDR3 amino acids: CAISDPLGQGPGELFF. The CDR3 coding sequence is TGTGCCATCAGTGACCCACTAGGACAGGGCCCCGGGGAGCTGTTTTTT.

This chain joins TRBV7-9 and TRBJ2-1; D gene unclear. V dropped 5 bases and J dropped 2 bases, with 7 bases sitting between them. Germline CDR1 is SEHNR and CDR2 is FQNEAQ (reference sequence). This CDR3 has 13 residues. CDR3 sequence reads: CASSGNAYNEQFF. The CDR3 DNA follows: TGTGCCAGCAGCGGGAACGCCTACAATGAGCAGTTCTTC.

This clone was observed a handful of times. The rearrangement links TRBV9 to TRBJ2-5; 7 bases match TRBD1. There are 16 residues in the CDR3. Germline CDR1 and CDR2: SGDLS and YYNGEE. Trimming removed 4 bases from V and 4 bases from J; junction bases left unmatched: 13. The CDR3: CASSRGGTAQGETQYF. CDR3 bases: TGTGCCAGCAGCAGAGGTGGGACAGCCCAAGGAGAGACCCAGTACTTC. The whole variable domain, remainder taken from reference TRBV9 and TRBJ2-5, is DSGVTQTPKHLITATGQRVTLRCSPRSGDLSVYWYQQSLDQGLQFLIQYYNGEERAKGNILERFSAQQFPDLHSELNLSSLELGDSALYFCASSRGGTAQGETQYFGPGTRLLVL.

This clone showed up just once. This rearrangement joins TRBV7-2 to TRBJ2-7, with D perhaps being TRBD1 or TRBD2 (6 bases each). The CDR3 runs to 15 residues. Germline CDR1 is SGHTA and CDR2 is FQGNSA. Trimming shortened V by 5 bases and J by 0 bases, and 14 bases separated the two germline ends. CDR3 DNA: TGTGCCAGCAGCAGAGGGGGGATAGACTCCTACGAGCAGTACTTC. Protein product: CASSRGGIDSYEQYF.

V and J are TRBV5-1 and TRBJ1-2; 7 bases are shared with TRBD1. Germline loops: CDR1 SGHRS, CDR2 YFSETQ. V dropped 0 bases and J dropped 10; count of bases not matched to a gene: 9. This CDR3 is built from 14 residues. The CDR3 region has the DNA TGCGCCAGCAGCTTGGACCCCGCGCAGGGGGACTACACCTTC. Its translation: CASSLDPAQGDYTF.